Below, 23 T cell receptor beta chains from the same sample are listed, as sequenced in a study of T cells in Graves' hyperthyroidism and ophthalmopathy. Using RNA transcripts as the source, TCR beta CDR3 regions were amplified. The primer set for the first-round RT-PCR of the TCR CDR3 was HTBI. One entry per CDR3 protein results from TCRdb running MiXCR on the multiplex PCR reads. The data contain more than 300,000 distinct CDR3 sequences, around 13% of them singletons. Sequenced: blood. The receptors shown here come from a woman in her thirties with Graves' ophthalmopathy.

J is TRBJ1-4 and V is TRBV6-1, with D possibly being TRBD1 (6 bases). V lost 2 bases to trimming and J lost 7 bases, with 11 bases between them. Germline CDR1 and CDR2: MNHNS and SASEGT. The CDR3 sequence is 14 residues long. Written as DNA, the CDR3 is TGTGCCAGCAGTGAAAGGGGGGCACGTGAAAAACTGTTTTTT. It encodes CASSERGAREKLFF.

This clonotype appeared a few times. This clone may be a read error of a much larger clone one base away. The chain joins TRBV3-1 to TRBJ1-4; D gene uncertain. CDR1 is LGHDT, CDR2 YNNKEL, per germline (reference sequence). V lost 5 bases and J lost 8, with 9 bases in between. CDR3 length: 12 residues. The CDR3 coding sequence is TGTGCCAGCAGCTCTCGCCCAGAAAAACTGTTTTTT. Amino acid sequence: CASSSRPEKLFF.

This clonotype was detected ten times or more. The J gene is TRBJ1-3, the V gene TRBV18; 9 nucleotides line up with TRBD1. Trimming removed 5 bases from V and 1 base from J; junction bases left unmatched: 9. The CDR3 covers 17 residues. The V gene's germline CDR1 is KGHSH and CDR2 LQKENI. The CDR3 DNA reads as TGTGCCAGCTCATCGATGACCGGGACAGGGTCTGGAAACACCATATATTTT. It specifies CASSSMTGTGSGNTIYF. Complete variable domain (other parts from reference TRBV18 and TRBJ1-3): NAGVMQNPRHLVRRRGQEARLRCSPMKGHSHVYWYRQLPEEGLKFMVYLQKENIIDESGMPKERFSAEFPKEGPSILRIQQVVRGDSAAYFCASSSMTGTGSGNTIYFGEGSWLTVV.

This clonotype occurred a few times. The chain carries TRBV2 and TRBJ2-6; D gene unclear. CDR3 length equals 17 residues. Trimming removed 3 bases from V and 0 bases from J, with 12 bases in between. The germline V gene encodes CDR1 SNHLY and CDR2 FYNNEI. The CDR3 is CASSDGVTFSGANVLTF. The CDR3 nucleotides are TGTGCCAGCAGTGACGGCGTCACCTTCTCTGGGGCCAACGTCCTGACTTTC.

This clonotype was detected a few times. The chain has TRBV28 and TRBJ1-4, with no clear D. Trimming removed 4 bases from V and 6 bases from J, with 6 bases in between. Germline CDR1 reads MDHEN; CDR2 reads SYDVKM. The CDR3 has 12 residues. As DNA, the CDR3 is TGTGCCAGCAGTTACAGCGATGAAAAACTGTTTTTT. This translates into CASSYSDEKLFF.

This clonotype has a count of ten or more. The V gene is TRBV29-1, the J gene TRBJ2-3; 7 bases are a match to TRBD2. The CDR3 sequence is 13 residues long. Unmatched junction bases numbered 3, after V lost 4 bases and J lost 2 bases. CDR1 and CDR2 from the germline V gene are SQVTM and ANQGSEA. The chain's CDR3 is CSVAGGITDTQYF. The CDR3 DNA sequence: TGCAGCGTTGCCGGGGGGATCACAGATACGCAGTATTTT.

This clonotype was detected ten times or more. The J gene is TRBJ2-5, the V gene TRBV4-1, with unresolved D. V was cut by 3 bases and J by 5 bases, with 34 bases left in between. This CDR3 has 21 amino acids. CDR1 and CDR2 from the germline V gene are MGHRA and YSYEKL. The CDR3 DNA reads as TGCGCCAGCAGCCATCCCTCCCTGGGGTCTACCATGGCCGGTCGTGTGGAGACCCAGTACTTC. Translation: CASSHPSLGSTMAGRVETQYF.

This clonotype was observed at least ten times. The chain combines TRBV30 with TRBJ1-5; 10 positions agree with TRBD1. The V segment lost 2 bases and the J segment 2 bases; nucleotides outside the gene matches: 18. Germline assignment: CDR1 GTSNPN and CDR2 SVGIG (reference sequence). There are 20 residues in the CDR3. The DNA for the CDR3 is TGTGCCTGGAGTCCACGGCTTAGGACAGGGGGTTTTAGTGGCAATCAGCCCCAGCATTTT. Its translation: CAWSPRLRTGGFSGNQPQHF.

This chain joins TRBV12-5 and TRBJ2-1, with 8 bases matching TRBD2. After removal of 0 bases from V and 4 bases from J, the junction contained 11 bases not matched to a gene. Germline assignment: CDR1 LGHNT and CDR2 FRNRAP. This CDR3 comprises 18 residues. The CDR3 spells CASGLVLARGAEYNEQFF. The CDR3 region has the DNA TGTGCTAGTGGTTTGGTACTCGCGCGGGGGGCCGAATACAATGAGCAGTTCTTC.

Concerning this clonotype itself: Relative to the germline gene, one junction end is altered; a read error may explain this. The chain uses TRBV10-3 and TRBJ1-2; D is unresolved. Germline V gene data show CDR1 as ENHRY and CDR2 as SYGVKD. CDR3 length: 15 amino acids. The CDR3 sequence: CAISEYNGSYYGHTF. The CDR3 DNA sequence: TGTGCCATCAGTGAATATAACGGTTCCTACTATGGCCACACCTTC.

This clonotype was found many times. The genes are TRBV6-1 and TRBJ1-1, with TRBD1 as a possible D gene (5 bases). Germline values: CDR1 MNHNS, CDR2 SASEGT. The CDR3 totals 14 residues. V was pared by 5 bases and J by 0 bases, with 10 bases between. As DNA, the CDR3 is TGTGCCAGCAGTCGACAGTTCATGAACACTGAAGCTTTCTTT. Residues: CASSRQFMNTEAFF.

The table lists this clonotype with many counts. J is TRBJ2-5 and V is TRBV7-2, with 8 bases identical to TRBD2. V shed 5 bases and J 0 bases; nucleotides not matched to a gene: 5. CDR3 length equals 15 residues. Germline V gives CDR1 SGHTA, CDR2 FQGNSA. CDR3 DNA: TGTGCCAGCAGCCACAGCGGGGGCCACCAAGAGACCCAGTACTTC. The encoded protein is CASSHSGGHQETQYF.

In this sample, this clonotype turned up many times. V and J are TRBV7-3 and TRBJ2-3; 10 bases are shared with TRBD2. The CDR3 consists of 16 residues. With V trimmed by 5 bases and J by 5 bases, 10 bases remained unmatched. In germline, CDR1 is SGHTA, CDR2 FQGTGA. This CDR3 reads CASSRSSGGAEDTQYF. CDR3 nucleotides: TGTGCCAGCAGCAGATCAAGCGGGGGGGCCGAAGATACGCAGTATTTT.

The table lists this clonotype with a few counts. The genes are TRBV19 and TRBJ2-1; a possible D gene is TRBD2 (6 bases). Germline CDR1 reads LNHDA; CDR2 reads SQIVND (reference sequence). The CDR3 is 16 residues long. The V gene lost 6 bases and the J gene lost 0 bases, with 15 bases spanning the gap. The chain's CDR3 is CASRREATSSYNEQFF. The CDR3 DNA is TGTGCCAGTAGGCGGGAAGCAACGAGCTCCTACAATGAGCAGTTCTTC. Variable domain in full (rest from reference TRBV19 and TRBJ2-1): DGGITQSPKYLFRKEGQNVTLSCEQNLNHDAMYWYRQDPGQGLRLIYYSQIVNDFQKGDIAEGYSVSREKKESFPLTVTSAQKNPTAFYLCASRREATSSYNEQFFGPGTRLTVL.

This clonotype was found many times. V is TRBV28 and J is TRBJ2-3; unclear D gene. Deletions cut 6 bases from V and 2 bases from J, with 9 bases between. The germline V gene encodes CDR1 MDHEN and CDR2 SYDVKM. The CDR3 runs to 13 residues. As DNA, the CDR3 is TGTGCCAGCAGCCTGATCCCCACAGATACGCAGTATTTT. As protein: CASSLIPTDTQYF. Using reference TRBV28 and TRBJ2-3 for the parts outside the CDR3, the full variable domain is DVKVTQSSRYLVKRTGEKVFLECVQDMDHENMFWYRQDPGLGLRLIYFSYDVKMKEKGDIPEGYSVSREKKERFSLILESASTNQTSMYLCASSLIPTDTQYFGPGTRLTVL.

There are many counts of this clonotype. The chain recombines TRBV5-5 with TRBJ1-1; TRBD1 aligns across 9 bases. From germline, CDR1 is SGHKS and CDR2 YYEKEE (reference sequence). This CDR3 spans 16 amino acids. The junction had 9 bases not matched to a gene; V was cut back by 0 bases and J by 6 bases. Here the CDR3 DNA reads TGTGCCAGCAGCTTGGTAGGGGGACAGGGCTTTGCTGAAGCTTTCTTT. It specifies CASSLVGGQGFAEAFF.

This clonotype was recorded at least ten times. V gene TRBV12-3 or TRBV12-4 combines with J gene TRBJ2-1; tentative D call: TRBD1 (6 bases). Trimming removed 5 bases at V and 12 bases at J, with 20 bases between. This CDR3 is built from 14 residues. CDR3 DNA: TGTGCCAGCAGTCAAATCAACTCAGGGGATCGGCAGTTCTTC. Amino acid sequence: CASSQINSGDRQFF.

Of note for this clonotype: Being one base from a much bigger clone, this may be a read error. V is TRBV20-1 and J is TRBJ2-5; D is unresolved. This CDR3 is built from 11 residues. Germline V gene data show CDR1 as DFQATT and CDR2 as SNEGSKA (reference sequence). CDR3 in DNA: TGCAATGCTAGATGGGTGGAGACCCAGTACTTC. It encodes CNARWVETQYF.

This clonotype was counted at least ten times. The J gene is TRBJ2-1, the V gene TRBV9, with TRBD2 matching over 11 bases. The CDR3 has 16 amino acids. CDR1 is SGDLS and CDR2 is YYNGEE in the germline V gene. Trimming cost V 2 bases and J 4 bases; bases outside gene matches: 5. This CDR3 is CASSVASGGLYNEQFF. The CDR3 DNA reads TGTGCCAGCAGCGTTGCTAGCGGGGGGTTATACAATGAGCAGTTCTTC.

This clonotype was observed at least ten times. The chain recombines TRBV9 with TRBJ2-2; D gene uncertain. This CDR3 spans 11 amino acids. Germline loops: CDR1 SGDLS, CDR2 YYNGEE. V lost 4 bases, J lost 7 bases, and 5 bases lay in between. CDR3 nucleotide sequence: TGTGCCAGCAGCACACTCGGGGAGCTGTTTTTT. This encodes CASSTLGELFF.

This clonotype was recorded at least ten times. The rearrangement joins TRBV2 to TRBJ2-7; the D is unclear. Trimming shortened V by 7 bases and J by 0 bases, and 7 bases separated the two germline ends. This CDR3 has 12 residues. CDR1 and CDR2 from the germline V gene are SNHLY and FYNNEI. The chain's CDR3 is CASKTPSYEQYF. The CDR3 bases are TGTGCCAGCAAAACACCCTCCTACGAGCAGTACTTC. The entire variable domain, with the rest obtained from reference TRBV2 and TRBJ2-7, is as follows: EPEVTQTPSHQVTQMGQEVILRCVPISNHLYFYWYRQILGQKVEFLVSFYNNEISEKSEIFDDQFSVERPDGSNFTLKIRSTKLEDSAMYFCASKTPSYEQYFGPGTRLTVT.

Many counts were recorded for this clonotype. The V and J genes are TRBV7-6 and TRBJ2-7; the D is unclear. CDR3 length: 18 amino acids. CDR1 and CDR2 (germline): SGHVS, FNYEAQ. The ends were cut back, 5 bases at V and 3 bases at J, with 26 bases in the middle. CDR3 residues: CASSPPQVGLPGLYEQYF. The CDR3 bases are TGTGCCAGCAGCCCACCCCAGGTTGGGTTGCCGGGTCTCTACGAGCAGTACTTC.

The V and J genes are TRBV7-2 and TRBJ1-2; no firm D call. Trimming stripped 2 bases from V and 7 bases from J, with 8 bases between. Germline V gives CDR1 SGHTA, CDR2 FQGNSA. The CDR3 spans 12 residues. CDR3 sequence (DNA): TGTGCCAGCAGCTTATTAGGGTTTGGCTACACCTTC. Amino acid sequence: CASSLLGFGYTF.